A selection of T cell receptor beta chains follows, all from one sample in a study of blood T cell repertoires in COVID-19. Profiled with immunoSEQ multiplex PCR; TCRdb holds only in-frame clones, not every one. The data contain some 150,000 clones, around four fifths of them seen just once; the ten biggest clones take up around 35%. The source material was peripheral blood. The receptors were sampled from a human donor in a cohort sampled during active COVID-19. Both conserved end residues are part of each CDR3. The order of the fields is J gene, V gene, CDR3 protein.

>TRBJ1-6|TRBV6-6
CASRSPGQINSPLHF
>TRBJ1-3|TRBV9
CASSARVWSGNTIYF
>TRBJ2-1|TRBV30
CAWSVIAGGGYEQFF
>TRBJ1-3|TRBV5-1
CASSPGQGAGNTIYF
>TRBJ1-2|TRBV6-5
CASSYSTGPAGGYTF
>TRBJ2-1|TRBV18
CASSPGRVNEQFF
>TRBJ1-5|TRBV5-6
CASSLDSGNQPQHF
>TRBJ2-3|TRBV5-8
CASSFSRTGGTDTQYF
>TRBJ2-5|TRBV7-2
CASSLGPFQETQYF
>TRBJ2-2|TRBV6-5
CAIGQGDAGELFF
>TRBJ1-2|TRBV19
CASSGDTNYGYTF
>TRBJ1-1|TRBV4-2
CASSQGGVGSTEAFF
>TRBJ1-2|TRBV30
CAWMAARTGGFYGYTF
>TRBJ1-3|TRBV7-8
CASSLAGQSSGNTIYF
>TRBJ2-5|TRBV5-1
CASSGADQETQYF
>TRBJ2-7|TRBV5-1
CASSPREGYEQYF
>TRBJ1-3|TRBV10-3
CAISESGAVSGNTIYF
>TRBJ1-1|TRBV6-2/TRBV6-3
CASSVPMNTEAFF
>TRBJ2-1|TRBV12-3/TRBV12-4
CASSTNRDKEFF
>TRBJ1-5|TRBV6-2/TRBV6-3
CASSYSRRQPQHF
>TRBJ1-6|TRBV6-2/TRBV6-3
CASSYSDRDGSPLHF
>TRBJ2-7|TRBV6-2/TRBV6-3
CASSYGTSGTYEQYF
>TRBJ2-1|TRBV10-3
CAITSGLAGHEQFF
>TRBJ1-1|TRBV28
CASSSGTGITEAFF
>TRBJ2-1|TRBV25-1
CASSSVNNEQFF
>TRBJ2-7|TRBV6-2/TRBV6-3
CASSEDSSHEQYF
>TRBJ1-3|TRBV3-1/TRBV3-2
CATTGDGNTIYF
>TRBJ2-7|TRBV27
CASSFYTGGGNEQYF
>TRBJ2-1|TRBV5-1
CASSLLAGGHNNEQFF
>TRBJ2-4|TRBV5-1
CASSAGTDSNIQYF
>TRBJ1-1|TRBV3-1/TRBV3-2
CASSQQGFGDTEAFF